Included here is one TCR beta chain sequence, with context. The data belong to a study of blood T cell repertoires in COVID-19. On the study more broadly: There were acute and convalescent COVID-19 samples, and they came from the United States, Italy and Spain. The analysed material was cDNA or gDNA that came from T cells, B-cell-depleted T cells, or PBMCs.

Authors' data handling: Researchers report that nucleated cell counts were estimated from reference gene primer amplification. Clones were sequenced by immunoSEQ multiplex PCR, and TCRdb holds only the in-frame ones, with some missing. V and J calls and clone size are copied from that table; D and trimming were computed from the DNA. The sample gives 84,000 or so clones, 60% to 85% of which show up once; about half is in the top ten. Per germline, CDR1 SGHVT and CDR2 SQSDAQ. Unmatched junction bases numbered 6, after V lost 5 bases and J lost 3 bases. The CDR3 consists of 14 residues. This TCR was sampled from a human donor in a cohort sampled during active COVID-19. The sample consisted of peripheral blood. The rearrangement uses TRBV7-4 and TRBJ2-5; 7 positions agree with TRBD2. CDR3: CASSGGTTEETQYF. The CDR3 DNA reads TGTGCCAGCAGCGGGGGGACTACCGAAGAGACCCAGTACTTC.